These 21 T cell receptor beta chains originate from one sample sequenced in a study of OX40 agonist ivuxolimab in advanced cancers. Sequenced by immunoSEQ multiplex PCR; TCRdb stores in-frame clones only, minus some. The sample gives about 59,000 clones, over 75% of which show up once; roughly 2% is in the top ten. The sample was CD4+ or CD8+ T cells sorted from blood, taken in a trial of the OX40 agonist ivuxolimab. The receptors were sampled from an adult with an advanced solid tumor such as melanoma, head and neck, liver or kidney cancer.

The V and J genes are TRBV7-9 and TRBJ2-1; maybe TRBD2 (6 bases). Trimming took off 2 bases at V and 9 bases at J, with 17 bases between the two ends. Germline-derived CDR1 and CDR2 are SEHNR and FQNEAQ (reference sequence). This CDR3 region has 15 residues. The CDR3 DNA reads TGTGCCAGCAGCTTAAGCCTAGCCGAGGGAGGTGAGCAGTTCTTC. Encoded protein: CASSLSLAEGGEQFF.

A note on this clone: Other DNA variants within this sample encode the same CDR3. This chain joins TRBV5-1 and TRBJ2-7; the D is unclear. Germline V lookup: CDR1 SGHRS, CDR2 YFSETQ. Trimming stripped 4 bases from V and 3 bases from J, with 5 bases between. The CDR3 contains 11 residues. CDR3 bases: TGCGCCAGCAGCAGAAACTACGAGCAGTACTTC. Translating gives CASSRNYEQYF.

This chain joins TRBV6-5 and TRBJ2-4; 7 bases map to TRBD1. Germline CDR1 is MNHEY and CDR2 is SVGAGI. V lost 10 bases, J lost 1 base, and 10 bases stayed unmatched. The CDR3 loop spans 15 amino acids. Here the CDR3 reads CATGRGGAAKNIQYF. The CDR3 bases are TGTGCCACAGGCCGAGGGGGCGCGGCCAAAAACATTCAGTACTTC.

Concerning this clone: This same CDR3 is encoded by further DNA sequences in the sample. The chain combines TRBV5-1 with TRBJ2-2; no clear D gene. V shed 1 base and J shed 0 bases, with 7 bases lying between them. Germline V gives CDR1 SGHRS, CDR2 YFSETQ. There are 15 residues in the CDR3. The CDR3 DNA sequence: TGCGCCAGCAGCTTGAACAGTGCGAACACCGGGGAGCTGTTTTTT. Protein sequence: CASSLNSANTGELFF. The full variable domain, its missing parts supplied by reference TRBV5-1 and TRBJ2-2, is KAGVTQTPRYLIKTRGQQVTLSCSPISGHRSVSWYQQTPGQGLQFLFEYFSETQRNKGNFPGRFSGRQFSNSRSEMNVSTLELGDSALYLCASSLNSANTGELFFGEGSRLTVL.

This sequence joins TRBV5-6 and TRBJ2-5; the D call may be TRBD1 or TRBD2 (5 bases each). CDR1 and CDR2 (germline): SGHDT, YYEEEE. The V end lost 3 bases, the J end lost 5 bases, and 14 bases lay between the germline ends. This CDR3 spans 14 amino acids. CDR3 sequence (DNA): TGTGCCAGCAGCTCCTTGAGGGGTTCTGAGACCCAGTACTTC. It specifies CASSSLRGSETQYF.

The chain employs TRBV7-9 and TRBJ2-1, with D maybe TRBD2 (5 bases). V lost 1 base and J lost 15, with 16 bases in between. Germline V gene data show CDR1 as SEHNR and CDR2 as FQNEAQ (reference sequence). This CDR3 has 13 residues. The CDR3 is CASSLGQAAFSFF. CDR3 coding DNA: TGTGCCAGCAGCTTAGGACAAGCGGCCTTTTCGTTCTTC.

J is TRBJ1-3 and V is TRBV4-1; no clear D gene. The CDR3 is made up of 15 amino acids. The V gene's germline CDR1 is MGHRA and CDR2 YSYEKL. V lost 0 bases and J 4 bases, leaving 10 bases between the germline ends. For the CDR3, the DNA is TGCGCCAGCAGCCAAGATGGCAGCGGAGGAAACACCATATATTTT. Protein sequence: CASSQDGSGGNTIYF.

The J gene is TRBJ1-2, the V gene TRBV28; the D gene is possibly TRBD1 (5 bases). Trimming shortened V by 5 bases and J by 12 bases, and 25 bases separated the two germline ends. This CDR3 spans 15 amino acids. The germline gives CDR1 MDHEN, CDR2 SYDVKM. The CDR3 nucleotides are TGTGCCAGCAGTCCCCCTCAGCGGGGGGTGGCCCCGGACACCTTC. Translated: CASSPPQRGVAPDTF.

The gene calls are TRBV5-1 and TRBJ2-3; tentatively, D is TRBD1 (6 bases). The CDR3 loop spans 15 amino acids. Trimming left V 1 base short and J 1 base short, with 10 bases between. Germline-derived CDR1 and CDR2 are SGHRS and YFSETQ. The CDR3 region has the DNA TGCGCCAGCAGCTTGAGGGCAGGGGGCACAGATACGCAGTATTTT. This translates into CASSLRAGGTDTQYF.

The chain recombines TRBV5-5 with TRBJ1-1; D uncertain. Trimming pared 2 bases from V and 3 bases from J, leaving 11 bases between. The germline CDR1 and CDR2 sequences are SGHKS and YYEKEE (reference sequence). This CDR3 has 14 residues. The CDR3 DNA follows: TGTGCCAGCAGCTTTAACGCCCTGGACACTGAAGCTTTCTTT. Its translation: CASSFNALDTEAFF.

The V call is TRBV7-6, the J call TRBJ2-1; 7 bases fit TRBD1. This CDR3 contains 14 residues. Trimming at V came to 5 bases and at J to 5 bases, leaving 6 bases not matched to a gene. Germline CDR1 SGHVS, CDR2 FNYEAQ. The CDR3 sequence: CASSPDRADNEQFF. DNA for the CDR3: TGTGCCAGCAGCCCCGACAGGGCAGACAATGAGCAGTTCTTC.

The chain joins TRBV6-1 to TRBJ2-1, with TRBD2 identical over 11 bases. Trimming at V came to 3 bases and at J to 10 bases, leaving 8 bases not matched to a gene. Germline values: CDR1 MNHNS, CDR2 SASEGT. This CDR3 has 15 residues. The CDR3 region is CASSETSGVAREQFF. CDR3 coding DNA: TGTGCCAGCAGTGAGACTAGCGGGGTTGCCAGAGAGCAGTTCTTC.

The V gene is TRBV6-1, the J gene TRBJ1-2; D ambiguous. The CDR3 runs 12 residues. V was trimmed by 2 bases and J by 8 bases, leaving 9 bases between them. Germline V gene data show CDR1 as MNHNS and CDR2 as SASEGT. The DNA of the CDR3 is TGTGCCAGCAGTGAATTGGGTCACGGCTACACCTTC. It yields the protein CASSELGHGYTF.

V and J are TRBV28 and TRBJ1-2, with TRBD1 matching 7 bases. J was trimmed by 5 bases and V by 5 bases; bases with no gene match: 11. Germline V gene data show CDR1 as MDHEN and CDR2 as SYDVKM. This CDR3 spans 15 amino acids. DNA for the CDR3: TGTGCCAGCAGTATTCGGACAGGACCGGGGTATGGCTACACCTTC. Its translation: CASSIRTGPGYGYTF.

This rearrangement joins TRBV7-2 to TRBJ2-1; TRBD2 agrees at 7 bases. V lost 0 bases, J lost 4 bases, and 3 bases stayed unmatched. CDR3 length equals 15 residues. CDR1 is SGHTA and CDR2 is FQGNSA in the germline V gene. The CDR3 sequence is CASSLAGGNYNEQFF. The CDR3 region has the DNA TGTGCCAGCAGCTTAGCGGGGGGGAATTACAATGAGCAGTTCTTC.

The chain recombines TRBV7-8 with TRBJ1-5; D is unclear. CDR1 SGHVS and CDR2 FQNEAQ come from the germline V gene. The V end was cut by 3 bases, the J end by 2 bases, with 5 bases between. This CDR3 is 13 amino acids long. The CDR3 DNA follows: TGTGCCAGCAGCTTCTTTCGCAATCAGCCCCAGCATTTT. Translation: CASSFFRNQPQHF. Based on the CDR3 plus reference TRBV7-8 and TRBJ1-5, the full variable domain is GAGVSQSPRYKVAKRGQDVALRCDPISGHVSLFWYQQALGQGPEFLTYFQNEAQLDKSGLPSDRFFAERPEGSVSTLKIQRTQQEDSAVYLCASSFFRNQPQHFGDGTRLSIL.

This chain connects TRBV9 to TRBJ2-6; TRBD1 aligns across 7 bases. After removal of 1 base from V and 2 bases from J, the junction contained 9 bases not matched to a gene. CDR3 size: 18 residues. The germline gives CDR1 SGDLS, CDR2 YYNGEE. This chain's CDR3 is CASSVFPGQNPGANVLTF. The CDR3 DNA follows: TGTGCCAGCAGCGTATTTCCGGGACAGAACCCTGGGGCCAACGTCCTGACTTTC.

V usage is TRBV6-5 and J usage is TRBJ1-3; weak D call: TRBD1 (5 bases). The CDR3 has 14 residues. The germline V gene encodes CDR1 MNHEY and CDR2 SVGAGI. Trimming removed 2 bases from V and 0 bases from J, with 5 bases in between. The chain's CDR3 is CASSYRGSGNTIYF. CDR3 sequence (DNA): TGTGCCAGCAGTTACAGGGGCTCTGGAAACACCATATATTTT.

This clone appeared a single time. The J gene is TRBJ2-7, the V gene TRBV18; either TRBD1 or TRBD2 may supply D (5 bases each). Trimming cost V 2 bases and J 5 bases, with 7 bases left between them. The CDR3 spans 12 residues. Germline CDR1 is KGHSH and CDR2 is LQKENI. The CDR3 DNA is TGTGCCAGCTCACCAGGGGGAGACGAGCAGTACTTC. Its protein product is CASSPGGDEQYF.

The chain joins TRBV28 to TRBJ2-2; 9 nucleotides match TRBD2. V shed 1 base and J 1 base; nucleotides not matched to a gene: 1. CDR3 length equals 16 residues. Per the germline V gene, CDR1 is MDHEN and CDR2 is SYDVKM. The CDR3 spells CASSLSAGGNTGELFF. DNA of the CDR3: TGTGCCAGCAGTTTATCAGCGGGGGGGAACACCGGGGAGCTGTTTTTT.

This chain links TRBV28 with TRBJ1-2, with unresolved D. Germline V gene lookup returns CDR1 MDHEN and CDR2 SYDVKM. The ends were cut back, 6 bases at V and 4 bases at J, with 9 bases in the middle. This CDR3 spans 12 amino acids. This chain's CDR3 is CASRSLGYGYTF. The CDR3, as DNA: TGTGCCAGCAGATCGCTAGGCTATGGCTACACCTTC.